This T cell receptor beta chain was captured by sequencing in a study of blood T cells in healthy people across ages. Points from the study as a whole: When set beside aged donors, long-lived donors presented more naive CD4+ cells and higher diversity.

On this clonotype itself: The antigen is undetermined.

Sample donors were healthy Caucasian individuals that came from Russia, aged 6 to 90. Samples each had at least 6 micrograms of total RNA extracted. A second roughly 6 to 12 cycle PCR used barcoded and J-beta primers. Each cDNA was tagged by a template-switch adaptor containing 12 random nucleotides. Each CDR3 protein gets one entry after TCRdb re-called the 5' RACE reads with MiXCR. The table shows about 2 million distinct CDR3 sequences, with about 50% occurring only once. Germline V gene lookup returns CDR1 SNHLY and CDR2 FYNNEI. The V end lost 7 bases, the J end lost 3 bases, and 19 bases lay between the germline ends. The CDR3 runs to 16 residues.

This receptor was taken from a woman in her thirties or forties in good health. Sequenced input: blood. This chain connects TRBV2 to TRBJ1-5, with a weak D call TRBD1 (5 bases). CDR3 protein: CASTADWGSYNQPQHF. Here the CDR3 DNA reads TGTGCCAGCACTGCGGACTGGGGGTCTTACAATCAGCCCCAGCATTTT.